Below, 10 T cell receptor beta chains from the same sample are listed, as sequenced in a study of blood T cell repertoires in COVID-19. Profiled with immunoSEQ multiplex PCR; TCRdb holds only in-frame clones, not every one. This table holds 70,000 to 100,000 clones, around nine tenths found once. The sequencing input was peripheral blood. The receptors originated from a man aged 55-75 years with acute or convalescent COVID-19.

This clone was picked up a small number of times. The chain carries TRBV29-1 and TRBJ1-1; 9 nucleotides agree with TRBD1. This CDR3 region has 13 residues. Unmatched junction bases numbered 8, after V lost 4 bases and J lost 8 bases. Germline assignment: CDR1 SQVTM and CDR2 ANQGSEA. CDR3 bases: TGCAGCGTTGTGATCCGTACAGGGGGCGAAGCTTTCTTT. It translates to CSVVIRTGGEAFF.

The table lists this clone with a count of one. The CDR3 nucleotides are TGTGCCAGCAGTCAACAGGGGGAGACCCAGTACTTC. Protein product: CASSQQGETQYF. The chain joins TRBV6-2 or TRBV6-3 to TRBJ2-5; 7 bases map to TRBD1. Germline assignment: CDR1 MNHEY and CDR2 SVGEGT. The CDR3 is 12 residues long. Trimming took 5 bases from V and 5 from J; bases not matched to a gene: 2.

The rearrangement uses TRBV6-2 or TRBV6-3 and TRBJ2-5; D is possibly TRBD1 (6 bases). Trimming took off 4 bases at V and 2 bases at J, with 11 bases between the two ends. The CDR3 contains 14 residues. CDR1 and CDR2 (germline): MNHEY, SVGEGT. CDR3 bases: TGTGCCAGCAGTTCCTACGGACAGCAAGAGACCCAGTACTTC. Encoded protein: CASSSYGQQETQYF.

The genes are TRBV9 and TRBJ2-1; D unclear. The germline CDR1 and CDR2 sequences are SGDLS and YYNGEE. V was cut by 4 bases and J by 7 bases, with 9 bases left in between. There are 12 residues in the CDR3. The CDR3 sequence is CASSPTENEQFF. In DNA, the CDR3 is TGTGCCAGCAGCCCAACGGAGAATGAGCAGTTCTTC.

This chain joins TRBV6-1 and TRBJ2-5, with TRBD1 identical over 8 bases. The CDR3 is 15 amino acids. The germline CDR1 and CDR2 sequences are MNHNS and SASEGT. Trimming cost V 3 bases and J 5 bases; bases outside gene matches: 8. The CDR3 reads CASSDRAGGEETQYF. The CDR3 DNA follows: TGTGCCAGCAGTGATAGGGCAGGGGGCGAGGAGACCCAGTACTTC.

In this sample, this clone turned up once. The rearrangement links TRBV27 to TRBJ2-1, with 9 bases fitting TRBD1. CDR3 length equals 15 residues. V gave up 2 bases and J gave up 6 bases; unmatched junction bases: 5. Looked up from germline, CDR1 is MNHEY and CDR2 is SMNVEV (reference sequence). The CDR3 is CASSLGTGLFNEQFF. As DNA, the CDR3 is TGTGCCAGCAGTTTAGGGACAGGGTTATTCAATGAGCAGTTCTTC.

The rearrangement uses TRBV5-1 and TRBJ2-1; 11 bases match TRBD2. The CDR3 has 17 amino acids. CDR1 and CDR2 (germline): SGHRS, YFSETQ. J gave up 4 bases and V 4 bases, and 10 bases lay outside the gene matches. The CDR3 nucleotides are TGCGCCAGCAGCCCGACGGGACTAGCGGAAATATACAATGAGCAGTTCTTC. Amino acids: CASSPTGLAEIYNEQFF. Full variable domain (remainder filled in from reference TRBV5-1 and TRBJ2-1): KAGVTQTPRYLIKTRGQQVTLSCSPISGHRSVSWYQQTPGQGLQFLFEYFSETQRNKGNFPGRFSGRQFSNSRSEMNVSTLELGDSALYLCASSPTGLAEIYNEQFFGPGTRLTVL.

This clone occurred once. The rearrangement uses TRBV2 and TRBJ2-1; 9 bases align to TRBD2. With 11 bases clipped from V and 5 bases from J, the junction kept 7 bases outside the gene matches. The germline V gene has CDR1 SNHLY and CDR2 FYNNEI. The CDR3 covers 13 residues. As DNA, the CDR3 is TGTGCCGGGCGGGGGGGAACCAACAATGAGCAGTTCTTC. It codes for CAGRGGTNNEQFF.

V usage is TRBV4-2 and J usage is TRBJ2-7; 11 positions agree with TRBD2. The CDR3 is 15 amino acids. The V gene's germline CDR1 is LGHNA and CDR2 YNFKEQ. Trimming removed 3 bases from V and 3 bases from J; junction bases left unmatched: 4. The CDR3 DNA reads TGTGCCAGCAGCCACACTAGCGGGGGAGACTACGAGCAGTACTTC. Its protein is CASSHTSGGDYEQYF.

V usage is TRBV2 and J usage is TRBJ1-6; 7 nucleotides agree with TRBD1. Trimming at V came to 4 bases and at J to 0 bases, leaving 6 bases not matched to a gene. From germline, CDR1 is SNHLY and CDR2 FYNNEI. This CDR3 region has 17 residues. CDR3 residues: CASSGGQLSSYNSPLHF. CDR3 DNA sequence: TGTGCCAGCAGTGGGGGACAGCTAAGCTCCTATAATTCACCCCTCCACTTT. Variable domain in full (rest from reference TRBV2 and TRBJ1-6): EPEVTQTPSHQVTQMGQEVILRCVPISNHLYFYWYRQILGQKVEFLVSFYNNEISEKSEIFDDQFSVERPDGSNFTLKIRSTKLEDSAMYFCASSGGQLSSYNSPLHFGNGTRLTVT.